The 7 T cell receptor beta chains below come from one sample, sequenced in a study of blood T cell repertoires in COVID-19. Method: immunoSEQ multiplex PCR; TCRdb's copy keeps in-frame clones and lacks some. The data contain hundreds of thousands of clones, about 83% of them singletons. The sequencing sample was made of PBMCs or T cells enriched from blood (not recorded which). These receptors all stem from a woman aged 40 to 50 who had been exposed to COVID-19.

The chain recombines TRBV18 with TRBJ2-7; 10 bases match TRBD2. This CDR3 contains 15 residues. The J segment lost 5 bases and the V segment lost 4 bases, leaving 8 bases of the junction unmatched. The germline CDR1 and CDR2 sequences are KGHSH and LQKENI. Here the CDR3 DNA reads TGTGCCAGCTCACTGGGGACAGCGGGAGGGGACGAGCAGTACTTC. The encoded protein is CASSLGTAGGDEQYF.

The rearrangement links TRBV6-5 to TRBJ1-4; D is possibly TRBD1 (5 bases). The germline gives CDR1 MNHEY, CDR2 SVGAGI. Deletions cut 6 bases from V and 7 bases from J, with 15 bases between. The CDR3 consists of 14 residues. The CDR3 sequence: CASSEAGTGEKLFF. CDR3 nucleotides: TGTGCCAGCAGCGAGGCGGGGACGGGTGAAAAACTGTTTTTT.

DNA for the CDR3: TGTGCCAGCCGGGGGGATTTCAACTATGGCTACACCTTC. Translating gives CASRGDFNYGYTF. The chain carries TRBV2 and TRBJ1-2; possibly TRBD1 for D (5 bases). Germline V lookup: CDR1 SNHLY, CDR2 FYNNEI. The CDR3 totals 13 residues. V lost 8 bases, J lost 2 bases, and 12 bases lay in between.

The rearrangement joins TRBV28 to TRBJ2-3; 7 bases are a match to TRBD2. In germline, CDR1 is MDHEN, CDR2 SYDVKM. The CDR3 runs to 16 residues. After removal of 5 bases from V and 1 base from J, the junction contained 9 bases not matched to a gene. The CDR3 DNA sequence: TGTGCCAGCAGTCCCTCCGGGAGGACCCGCACAGATACGCAGTATTTT. Translation gives CASSPSGRTRTDTQYF.

J is TRBJ1-4 and V is TRBV7-6; 9 positions match TRBD1. With V trimmed by 5 bases and J by 3 bases, 7 bases remained unmatched. Per the germline V gene, CDR1 is SGHVS and CDR2 is FNYEAQ. The CDR3 loop spans 16 amino acids. The CDR3, as DNA: TGTGCCAGCAGCCCGCCCCGACAGGGGGCTAATGAAAAACTGTTTTTT. Protein product: CASSPPRQGANEKLFF.

The CDR3: CASSEPGHGNTIYF. In nucleotides, the CDR3 is TGCGCCAGCAGTGAGCCGGGACACGGAAACACCATATATTTT. The chain carries TRBV10-2 and TRBJ1-3, with D possibly matching TRBD1 (6 bases). This CDR3 is built from 14 residues. Germline V CDR1 and CDR2: WSHSY, SAAADI. Trimming stripped 2 bases from V and 4 bases from J, with 9 bases between.

This sequence joins TRBV7-9 and TRBJ1-2; no reliable D call. The CDR3 runs 17 residues. With 5 bases removed from V and 8 bases from J, the gap between germline ends came to 27 bases. Germline CDR1 and CDR2: SEHNR and FQNEAQ (reference sequence). The CDR3 loop is CASSALWTGILFEGYTF. Here the CDR3 DNA reads TGTGCCAGCAGCGCCTTATGGACCGGGATTCTGTTTGAGGGCTACACCTTC. The full variable domain, with the rest looked up from reference TRBV7-9 and TRBJ1-2, is DTGVSQNPRHKITKRGQNVTFRCDPISEHNRLYWYRQTLGQGPEFLTYFQNEAQLEKSRLLSDRFSAERPKGSFSTLEIQRTEQGDSAMYLCASSALWTGILFEGYTFGSGTRLTVV.